The entry that follows covers one T cell receptor (beta chain) sequence. The target antigen is unknown. Germline trimming cut 5 bases from V and 4 bases from J; bases unmatched to any gene: 10. Germline V gene sequence: CDR1 MNHEY, CDR2 SMNVEV (reference sequence). The CDR3 totals 15 residues. This sample was included in a study of blood T cells in healthy people across ages. Combining a sample-barcoded 5' primer with a J-beta primer mix, a second PCR ran for roughly 7 to 12 cycles. Each cDNA molecule was tagged by a template-switch adaptor that had 12 random nucleotides. TCRdb recomputed calls from the 5' RACE reads with MiXCR, one row per CDR3 protein. The data contain around 1,700,000 distinct CDR3 sequences, 28% of them singletons. Researchers report isolating at least 7 million PBMCs per sample. Each sample yielded at least 6 micrograms of PBMC total RNA. Study results and caveats: Strong correlation was found linking TCR beta diversity to naive T cell percentage.

The chain recombines TRBV27 with TRBJ2-7; 8 bases agree with TRBD1. The clonotype was recovered from a woman aged 25-40 years in good health. The sequenced sample was blood. The CDR3 region is CASSPPDRVDYEQYF. The CDR3, as DNA: TGTGCCAGCAGTCCGCCGGACAGGGTAGATTACGAGCAGTACTTC.